Shown below are 20 T cell receptor beta chains from a single sample sequenced in a study of T cell responses to AZD1222 COVID-19 vaccine. Sequencing was performed with immunoSEQ multiplex PCR; in TCRdb, only in-frame clones are kept and a portion is missing. Of about 100,000 clones in the sample, over 75% were seen once. The sequencing here drew on peripheral blood, taken on day 0 of AZD1222 vaccination. The receptor set was obtained from an adult in good health.

The CDR3 DNA reads as TGTGCCAGCAGCCAAGACCACAGGGGTTTGGCGGGCACCGGGGAGCTGTTTTTT. Protein product: CASSQDHRGLAGTGELFF. The chain is built from TRBV3-1 (or the pseudogene TRBV3-2) and TRBJ2-2; 7 nucleotides agree with TRBD1. This CDR3 spans 18 amino acids. V was pared by 0 bases and J by 4 bases, with 11 bases of the junction left unmatched. Germline V gives CDR1 LGHDT, CDR2 YNNKEL (reference sequence).

The chain links TRBV9 to TRBJ1-2; D is undetermined. V dropped 2 bases and J dropped 0 bases, with 11 bases sitting between them. The germline V gene has CDR1 SGDLS and CDR2 YYNGEE. This CDR3 comprises 15 residues. CDR3: CASSVRTGPNYGYTF. CDR3 nucleotides: TGTGCCAGCAGCGTGAGGACCGGGCCTAACTATGGCTACACCTTC.

V and J are TRBV4-3 and TRBJ2-3; possibly TRBD1 or TRBD2 for D (5 bases each). This CDR3 contains 14 residues. The germline V and J ends were trimmed by 4 bases and 2 bases, with 10 bases remaining between them. Germline assignment: CDR1 LGHNA and CDR2 YSLEER. The CDR3 DNA is TGCGCCAGCAGCCCCGGGACGGCCACAGATACGCAGTATTTT. Protein sequence: CASSPGTATDTQYF.

The chain links TRBV7-8 to TRBJ1-1; 7 bases are shared with TRBD1. The V and J ends lost 6 bases and 9 bases, in that order; junction bases with no gene match: 7. The CDR3 consists of 12 residues. Germline CDR1 reads SGHVS; CDR2 reads FQNEAQ. CDR3 DNA: TGTGCCAGCAGTCGGGACAGAGACCAAGCTTTCTTT. This codes for CASSRDRDQAFF.

This clone was recorded only once. This chain joins TRBV9 and TRBJ2-3, with no clear D. The CDR3 has 15 residues. V lost 3 bases and J lost 2, with 13 bases in between. Germline CDR1 SGDLS, CDR2 YYNGEE. CDR3 nucleotide sequence: TGTGCCAGCAGCGAAGTTGAACGGTACACAGATACGCAGTATTTT. Residues: CASSEVERYTDTQYF.

The gene calls are TRBV3-1 (or the pseudogene TRBV3-2) and TRBJ2-7, with D perhaps TRBD1 (5 bases). Germline V gives CDR1 LGHDT, CDR2 YNNKEL (reference sequence). This CDR3 spans 15 amino acids. V dropped 4 bases and J dropped 2 bases, with 15 bases sitting between them. The CDR3 loop is CASSRPGWPTYEQYF. The DNA of the CDR3 is TGTGCCAGCAGCCGTCCAGGGTGGCCCACCTACGAGCAGTACTTC.

This chain links TRBV29-1 with TRBJ2-5; TRBD1 matches 7 bases. Germline CDR1 SQVTM, CDR2 ANQGSEA. The CDR3 length is 13 residues. The ends lost 5 bases at V and 9 bases at J; junction bases unmatched: 12. The CDR3 sequence: CSVNLRQGKAQYF. The CDR3 DNA is TGCAGCGTTAACTTAAGACAGGGTAAGGCCCAGTACTTC.

The chain links TRBV3-1 (or the pseudogene TRBV3-2) to TRBJ1-6, with D perhaps matching TRBD1 (6 bases). CDR1 is LGHDT and CDR2 is YNNKEL in the germline V gene (reference sequence). V shed 1 base and J shed 10 bases, with 11 bases lying between them. This CDR3 comprises 14 residues. CDR3 sequence (DNA): TGTGCCAGCAGCCAAGTCCACGGACAGTCACCCCTCCACTTT. This codes for CASSQVHGQSPLHF.

This chain uses TRBV23-1 with TRBJ1-5; tentatively, D is TRBD1 (6 bases). Being an ORF, TRBV23-1 has a function that is uncertain. The CDR3 spans 18 residues. The ends were cut back, 3 bases at V and 0 bases at J, with 18 bases in the middle. DNA for the CDR3: TGCGCCAGCAGTCATGCATATGCAGGGGATCGTAGCAATCAGCCCCAGCATTTT. The encoded protein is CASSHAYAGDRSNQPQHF.

This chain connects TRBV18 to TRBJ1-5; tentatively, D is TRBD1 (5 bases). This CDR3 comprises 16 residues. Trimming left V 0 bases short and J 0 bases short, with 9 bases between. Germline assignment: CDR1 KGHSH and CDR2 LQKENI. CDR3 in amino acids: CASSPPEGSSNQPQHF. CDR3 DNA sequence: TGTGCCAGCTCACCACCGGAGGGGAGTAGCAATCAGCCCCAGCATTTT.

The rearrangement joins TRBV5-6 to TRBJ1-4, with D perhaps TRBD1 (5 bases). The CDR3 is 15 residues long. The germline CDR1 and CDR2 sequences are SGHDT and YYEEEE. Trimming removed 1 base from V and 5 bases from J, with 12 bases in between. The CDR3 reads CASSLRPGLNEKLFF. The CDR3 DNA sequence: TGTGCCAGCAGCTTGAGGCCAGGGCTGAATGAAAAACTGTTTTTT.

This chain connects TRBV10-2 to TRBJ1-3; 7 bases match TRBD1. The J segment lost 2 bases and the V segment lost 5 bases, leaving 6 bases of the junction unmatched. Germline CDR1 and CDR2: WSHSY and SAAADI. The CDR3 is 15 amino acids. CDR3 DNA sequence: TGCGCCAGCAGTCCCGACACAGGGGCTGGAAACACCATATATTTT. This codes for CASSPDTGAGNTIYF.

The chain recombines TRBV6-5 with TRBJ1-1; the match to TRBD1 covers 7 bases. With 2 bases clipped from V and 3 bases from J, the junction kept 6 bases outside the gene matches. This CDR3 is built from 15 residues. CDR1 and CDR2 (germline): MNHEY, SVGAGI. CDR3 amino acids: CASSYGTVRDTEAFF. DNA for the CDR3: TGTGCCAGCAGTTACGGGACAGTTCGGGACACTGAAGCTTTCTTT.

This clone came up once. The chain employs TRBV2 and TRBJ1-6; a weak D match, TRBD1 (5 bases). V lost 6 bases and J 3 bases, leaving 12 bases between the germline ends. The germline V gene encodes CDR1 SNHLY and CDR2 FYNNEI. The CDR3 extends over 15 amino acids. Here the CDR3 reads CASRSEGLYNSPLHF. The CDR3 DNA is TGTGCCAGCAGAAGCGAGGGGCTCTATAATTCACCCCTCCACTTT. Supplemented by reference TRBV2 and TRBJ1-6, the full variable domain reads EPEVTQTPSHQVTQMGQEVILRCVPISNHLYFYWYRQILGQKVEFLVSFYNNEISEKSEIFDDQFSVERPDGSNFTLKIRSTKLEDSAMYFCASRSEGLYNSPLHFGNGTRLTVT.

CDR3 sequence: CASSVEPNQGYGYTF. As DNA, the CDR3 is TGTGCCAGCAGCGTAGAACCAAACCAGGGCTATGGCTACACCTTC. This chain links TRBV9 with TRBJ1-2, with D perhaps matching TRBD1 (5 bases). CDR1 and CDR2 from the germline V gene are SGDLS and YYNGEE. Trimming took off 0 bases at V and 4 bases at J, with 13 bases between the two ends. CDR3 length: 15 residues.

In the case of this clone: The DNA is left out, because the CDR3 cannot be placed on it with certainty; the CDR3 is given as TCRdb lists it. The CDR3 region is CASSSSTGSYTEAFF. The rearrangement uses TRBV6-5 and TRBJ1-1; TRBD1 was called by the table and not checked on the DNA. The CDR3 comprises 15 residues, both ends counted. Germline assignment: CDR1 MNHEY and CDR2 SVGAGI.

The chain is built from TRBV5-1 and TRBJ2-4; D ambiguous. The ends were cut back, 0 bases at V and 4 bases at J, with 5 bases in the middle. Germline V gives CDR1 SGHRS, CDR2 YFSETQ. The CDR3 length is 13 residues. The CDR3 here is CASSLDGKNIQYF. In DNA, the CDR3 is TGCGCCAGCAGCTTGGACGGGAAAAACATTCAGTACTTC.

The gene calls are TRBV6-6 and TRBJ1-5; tentatively, D is TRBD1 (6 bases). Between the trimmed V and J ends, which lost 4 bases and 2 bases, there was a span of 9 bases. The germline CDR1 and CDR2 sequences are MNHNY and SVGAGI (reference sequence). This CDR3 is 14 amino acids long. Here the CDR3 DNA reads TGTGCCAGCAGTTTGGGGGCTGGCAATCAGCCCCAGCATTTT. This encodes CASSLGAGNQPQHF.

The chain carries TRBV7-9 and TRBJ2-7; D uncertain. The V end was cut by 4 bases, the J end by 1 base, with 14 bases between. The CDR3 runs 15 residues. Germline V gene data show CDR1 as SEHNR and CDR2 as FQNEAQ (reference sequence). CDR3 nucleotides: TGTGCCAGCAGCTCCCACGCAGGAGCTTCCTACGAGCAGTACTTC. This encodes CASSSHAGASYEQYF.

The gene calls are TRBV29-1 and TRBJ2-1, with a tentative D call TRBD2 (5 bases). Germline assignment: CDR1 SQVTM and CDR2 ANQGSEA. V was shortened by 7 bases and J by 4 bases, with 17 bases between the two germline ends. This CDR3 contains 14 residues. In DNA, the CDR3 is TGCAGCGGAATCTCCGGGAACAATTACAATGAGCAGTTCTTC. It codes for CSGISGNNYNEQFF.